Listed below are T cell receptor beta chains from one sample, sequenced in a study of control samples from healthy donors and cancer patients. The table came from immunoSEQ multiplex PCR; TCRdb's copy has only in-frame clones and leaves some out. The sample lists some 57,000 clones; roughly 96% were seen once. Sequencing used blood. These TCRs come from a man aged 25-40 years in good health. Each CDR3 is given with its conserved first and last residue. Each record gives: CDR3 DNA, CDR3 protein, J gene, CDR3 length, clone size, V gene, D gene. D genes are given only for firm matches. Clone sizes are given selectively: once, few, many, or a class where the clone is expanded.

TGTGCCAGCAGTTCGGAAGGGGGGACAACAGATACGCAGTATTTT	CASSSEGGTTDTQYF	TRBJ2-3	15	medium-sized	TRBV6-4	-
TGTGCCAGTAGTGGGGAGCGTGCCTACAATGAGCAGTTCTTC	CASSGERAYNEQFF	TRBJ2-1	14	-	TRBV19	-
TGTGCCAGCAGCATGACGATTCTGGACCTTCGCGGGTATGGCTACACCTTC	CASSMTILDLRGYGYTF	TRBJ1-2	17	once	TRBV11-2	-
TGTGCCAGTAGACCACAGAGACAAACGGAAGCTTTCTTT	CASRPQRQTEAFF	TRBJ1-1	13	-	TRBV19	-
TGTGCCAGCAGCCCCCCGGGACAGGGGGAGACCCAGTACTTC	CASSPPGQGETQYF	TRBJ2-5	14	-	TRBV5-4	TRBD1
TGTGCCAGCAGTGCCGGGACAGGGCCTATTTCCCATCAGCCCCAGCATTTT	CASSAGTGPISHQPQHF	TRBJ1-5	17	-	TRBV6-1	TRBD1
TGTGCCAGCAGCTTATTGGGACGGAATAATTCACCCCTCCACTTT	CASSLLGRNNSPLHF	TRBJ1-6	15	once	TRBV5-5	-
TGTGCCAGTAGTTTACTACCCGGGACTAGCGGGAGTGATACGCAGTATTTT	CASSLLPGTSGSDTQYF	TRBJ2-3	17	-	TRBV19	TRBD2
TGTGCCAGTAGCACGGGACGGACCTACGAGCAGTACTTC	CASSTGRTYEQYF	TRBJ2-7	13	-	TRBV19	-
TGCAGCGTTAGGACTGGTAACACCGGGGAGCTGTTTTTT	CSVRTGNTGELFF	TRBJ2-2	13	-	TRBV29-1	-
TGTGCCAGCGGACAGGGAAATACTGGGGCCAACGTCCTGACTTTC	CASGQGNTGANVLTF	TRBJ2-6	15	-	TRBV2	TRBD1
TGTGCCAGCAGTCCGGACCTCACAGATACGCAGTATTTT	CASSPDLTDTQYF	TRBJ2-3	13	-	TRBV6-5	-
TGCGCCAGCAGCCCCTCTGGGGAAGAAGGAGAAAAACTGTTTTTT	CASSPSGEEGEKLFF	TRBJ1-4	15	-	TRBV4-3	-
TGCGCCAGCAGCCAAGGGGTCGGGGGACATGAGCAGTTCTTC	CASSQGVGGHEQFF	TRBJ2-1	14	-	TRBV4-1	-
TGTGCCAGCAGTCAATGGACTGACTCCTACGAGCAGTACTTC	CASSQWTDSYEQYF	TRBJ2-7	14	-	TRBV28	-
TGTGCCAGCAGCCAAGAGGGCCCCCAGGGGGTCCCAGATACGCAGTATTTT	CASSQEGPQGVPDTQYF	TRBJ2-3	17	-	TRBV3-1/TRBV3-2	TRBD1
TGTGCCAGCAGTTCCCTAAGGTGGCAGGTCGGAGGAAACACCATATATTTT	CASSSLRWQVGGNTIYF	TRBJ1-3	17	-	TRBV28	-
TGTGCCAGCAGTGAACAGGGGGTCGGCAATCAGCCCCAGCATTTT	CASSEQGVGNQPQHF	TRBJ1-5	15	-	TRBV2	TRBD1
TGTGCCAGCAGCCGGGGGACTAGTTCCTACGAGCAGTACTTC	CASSRGTSSYEQYF	TRBJ2-7	14	-	TRBV11-1	TRBD2
TGCGCCAGCAGCGGAGAAGGGGGAGGAGGAGAGACCCAGTACTTC	CASSGEGGGGETQYF	TRBJ2-5	15	-	TRBV5-1	-
TGTGCCAGCAGCGCAATACGACTAGCGGGAGTAGAGGAGCAGTTCTTC	CASSAIRLAGVEEQFF	TRBJ2-1	16	-	TRBV5-8	TRBD2
TGCGCCAGCAGCTTGTTTGTGGGACCCAGTGAAGCTTTCTTT	CASSLFVGPSEAFF	TRBJ1-1	14	-	TRBV5-1	-
TGTGCCACCAGCAACCCTAGGGGCCACACCGGGGAGCTGTTTTTT	CATSNPRGHTGELFF	TRBJ2-2	15	-	TRBV15	-
TGCGCCAGCAGCCAACCAAGACGGGGCTCTGGAAACACCATATATTTT	CASSQPRRGSGNTIYF	TRBJ1-3	16	-	TRBV4-1	-
TGTGCCAGCATGATGACTAGCGGAAAATACGAGCAGTACTTC	CASMMTSGKYEQYF	TRBJ2-7	14	-	TRBV2	TRBD2
TGTGCCAGCAGTTTATCGCCTAGCAGGGGCAATGAGCAGTTCTTC	CASSLSPSRGNEQFF	TRBJ2-1	15	-	TRBV28	-
TGTGCCAGCAGGGGTTTCAATCAGCCCCAGCATTTT	CASRGFNQPQHF	TRBJ1-5	12	-	TRBV27	-
TGTGCTAGCAGCCTACAGGGGGCCCCACAAGAGACCCAGTACTTC	CASSLQGAPQETQYF	TRBJ2-5	15	-	TRBV7-7	TRBD1
TGTGCCAGCAGTGAACAGGACAGCCGGAACATTCAGTACTTC	CASSEQDSRNIQYF	TRBJ2-4	14	-	TRBV6-1	-
TGTGCCAGCAGGGCGGGCACAGAATCTTCAACCTACGAGCAGTACTTC	CASRAGTESSTYEQYF	TRBJ2-7	16	-	TRBV25-1	-
TGTGCCAGCAGCTTAGGAACCAGAGAGAAGCAGTTCTTC	CASSLGTREKQFF	TRBJ2-1	13	-	TRBV11-1	-
TGTGCCACCAATTCGGGAGCGGGGGTGAATGAGCAGTTCTTC	CATNSGAGVNEQFF	TRBJ2-1	14	-	TRBV15	TRBD2
TGTGCCAGCAGCCAAGCCCCAGGCGTCTCCTACAATGAGCAGTTCTTC	CASSQAPGVSYNEQFF	TRBJ2-1	16	-	TRBV14	-
TGTGCCAGCAGCCCTGTAGCGGGAAACACCGGGGAGCTGTTTTTT	CASSPVAGNTGELFF	TRBJ2-2	15	medium-sized	TRBV6-4	TRBD2
TGTGCCAGCAGCTTAGTACAGGGGGTTTTTTCCTCCTCCTACAATGAGCAGTTCTTC	CASSLVQGVFSSSYNEQFF	TRBJ2-1	19	-	TRBV11-2	TRBD1
TGCGCCAGCAGCTTGAACGGGGTCTCCTACGAGCAGTACTTC	CASSLNGVSYEQYF	TRBJ2-7	14	-	TRBV5-1	-
TGTGCCAGCAGTTCCGAACAGGGCTACGAGCAGTACTTC	CASSSEQGYEQYF	TRBJ2-7	13	once	TRBV28	-
TGTGCCAGCAGTTACAGGACTACCGACCCCTACAATGAGCAGTTCTTC	CASSYRTTDPYNEQFF	TRBJ2-1	16	-	TRBV6-5	-
TGTGCCAGTAGGGACTATAGCACAGATACGCAGTATTTT	CASRDYSTDTQYF	TRBJ2-3	13	once	TRBV11-3	TRBD2
TGTGCCAGCAGTGACGGAGCGGGAGGGCCGGACACCGGGGAGCTGTTTTTT	CASSDGAGGPDTGELFF	TRBJ2-2	17	-	TRBV6-4	TRBD2
TGTGCCAGCAGCTGGGGACGGAATACCGAAAAACTGTTTTTT	CASSWGRNTEKLFF	TRBJ1-4	14	-	TRBV11-2	-
TGTGCCAGTACCTCCACCGGGTCCTACGAGCAGTACTTC	CASTSTGSYEQYF	TRBJ2-7	13	once	TRBV19	-
TGTGCCAGCAGCTTGGGTACTAGCGGGAGGACATCCTACAATGAGCAGTTCTTC	CASSLGTSGRTSYNEQFF	TRBJ2-1	18	-	TRBV5-4	TRBD2
TGTGCCAGCAGCCCAGGGACTAGCGGGAGTATGGGTGAGCAGTTCTTC	CASSPGTSGSMGEQFF	TRBJ2-1	16	-	TRBV7-9	TRBD2
TGTGCCAGCAGTCGGACGGGGTTGGACACTGAAGCTTTCTTT	CASSRTGLDTEAFF	TRBJ1-1	14	-	TRBV6-5	-
TGCAGTGCTAGTCCTAGCGGGAGGGCGGGGGATACGCAGTATTTT	CSASPSGRAGDTQYF	TRBJ2-3	15	-	TRBV20-1	TRBD2
TGTGCCAGCAGCTCGCTGGCAGGAACTGAAGCTTTCTTT	CASSSLAGTEAFF	TRBJ1-1	13	-	TRBV7-9	-
TGTGCCAGCTCTTACCTAGCGGGAGGGTACAATGAGCAGTTCTTC	CASSYLAGGYNEQFF	TRBJ2-1	15	-	TRBV18	TRBD2
TGTGCCAGCAACTCACAGGGGGCTGGGGCCAACGTCCTGACTTTC	CASNSQGAGANVLTF	TRBJ2-6	15	-	TRBV7-9	TRBD1
TGTGCCACCAGCAGAGACCGGAGCTCTGGAAACACCATATATTTT	CATSRDRSSGNTIYF	TRBJ1-3	15	-	TRBV15	-
TGTGCCAGCAATGGGGGGAACACCGGGGAGCTGTTTTTT	CASNGGNTGELFF	TRBJ2-2	13	-	TRBV5-8	-
TGTGCCAGCAGTCGGGGGGGGTATAATTCACCCCTCCACTTT	CASSRGGYNSPLHF	TRBJ1-6	14	-	TRBV28	-
TGTGCCAGCAGTGAACACATTGAGCAGTACTTC	CASSEHIEQYF	TRBJ2-7	11	-	TRBV25-1	-
TGTGCCTGGAGTCGGACAGTGAGGGAAACAGATACGCAGTATTTT	CAWSRTVRETDTQYF	TRBJ2-3	15	-	TRBV30	-